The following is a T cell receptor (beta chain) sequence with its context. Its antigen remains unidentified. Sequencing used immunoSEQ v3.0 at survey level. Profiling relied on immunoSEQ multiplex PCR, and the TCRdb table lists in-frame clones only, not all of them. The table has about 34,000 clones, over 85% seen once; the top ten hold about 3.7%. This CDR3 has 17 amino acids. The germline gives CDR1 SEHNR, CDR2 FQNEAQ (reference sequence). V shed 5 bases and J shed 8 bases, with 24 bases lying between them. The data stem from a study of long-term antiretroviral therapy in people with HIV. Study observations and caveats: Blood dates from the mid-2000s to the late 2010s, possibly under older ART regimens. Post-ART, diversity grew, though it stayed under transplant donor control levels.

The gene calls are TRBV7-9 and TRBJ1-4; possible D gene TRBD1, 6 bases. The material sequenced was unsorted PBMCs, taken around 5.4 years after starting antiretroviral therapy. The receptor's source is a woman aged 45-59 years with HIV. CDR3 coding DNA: TGTGCCAGCAGCCTAAACCACAGGGTTGTCATCCCCGAAAAACTGTTTTTT. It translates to CASSLNHRVVIPEKLFF.